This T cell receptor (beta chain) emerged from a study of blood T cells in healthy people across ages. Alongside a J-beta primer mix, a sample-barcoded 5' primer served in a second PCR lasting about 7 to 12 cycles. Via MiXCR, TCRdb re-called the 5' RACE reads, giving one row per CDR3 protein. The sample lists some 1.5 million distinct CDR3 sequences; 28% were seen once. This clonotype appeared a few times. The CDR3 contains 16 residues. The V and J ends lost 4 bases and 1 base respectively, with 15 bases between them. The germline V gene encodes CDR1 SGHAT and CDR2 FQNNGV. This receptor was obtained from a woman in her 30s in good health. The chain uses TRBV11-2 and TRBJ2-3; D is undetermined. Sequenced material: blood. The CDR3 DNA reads TGTGCCAGCAGCTCCAATACCGGCATTGGCACAGATACGCAGTATTTT. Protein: CASSSNTGIGTDTQYF.